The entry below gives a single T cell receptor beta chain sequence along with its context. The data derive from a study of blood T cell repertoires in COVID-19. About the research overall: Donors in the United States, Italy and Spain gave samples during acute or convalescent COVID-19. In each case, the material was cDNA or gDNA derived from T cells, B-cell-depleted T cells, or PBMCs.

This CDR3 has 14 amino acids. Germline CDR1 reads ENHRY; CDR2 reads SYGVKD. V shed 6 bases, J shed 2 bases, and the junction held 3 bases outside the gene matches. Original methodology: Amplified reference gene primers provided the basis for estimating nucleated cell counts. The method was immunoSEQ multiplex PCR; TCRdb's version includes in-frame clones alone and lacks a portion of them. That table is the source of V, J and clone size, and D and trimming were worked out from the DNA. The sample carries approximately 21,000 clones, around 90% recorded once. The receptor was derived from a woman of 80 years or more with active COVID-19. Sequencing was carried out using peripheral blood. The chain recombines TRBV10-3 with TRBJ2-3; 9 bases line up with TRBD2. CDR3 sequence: CAIRRLADTDTQYF. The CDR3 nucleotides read TGTGCCATCAGGCGACTAGCGGACACAGATACGCAGTATTTT.